This T cell receptor (beta chain) was observed in a study of cytomegalovirus exposure and HLA in healthy donors. The PCR ran on 60 Vbeta and 13 Jbeta primers. The assay was immunoSEQ multiplex PCR, and TCRdb's table has in-frame clones only and misses some. The data contain 180,000 or so clones, more than 60% of them singletons. Trimming pared 0 bases from V and 5 bases from J, leaving 11 bases between. The germline gives CDR1 SGDLS, CDR2 YYNGEE. The CDR3 extends over 15 amino acids. Sequences were obtained from PBMCs. This receptor was identified in a woman aged 55 to 70 in good health and CMV-seropositive. The J gene is TRBJ1-4, the V gene TRBV9; maybe TRBD1 (5 bases). The CDR3 sequence is CASSVAAGRNEKLFF. CDR3 DNA: TGTGCCAGCAGCGTAGCGGCAGGGCGGAATGAAAAACTGTTTTTT.